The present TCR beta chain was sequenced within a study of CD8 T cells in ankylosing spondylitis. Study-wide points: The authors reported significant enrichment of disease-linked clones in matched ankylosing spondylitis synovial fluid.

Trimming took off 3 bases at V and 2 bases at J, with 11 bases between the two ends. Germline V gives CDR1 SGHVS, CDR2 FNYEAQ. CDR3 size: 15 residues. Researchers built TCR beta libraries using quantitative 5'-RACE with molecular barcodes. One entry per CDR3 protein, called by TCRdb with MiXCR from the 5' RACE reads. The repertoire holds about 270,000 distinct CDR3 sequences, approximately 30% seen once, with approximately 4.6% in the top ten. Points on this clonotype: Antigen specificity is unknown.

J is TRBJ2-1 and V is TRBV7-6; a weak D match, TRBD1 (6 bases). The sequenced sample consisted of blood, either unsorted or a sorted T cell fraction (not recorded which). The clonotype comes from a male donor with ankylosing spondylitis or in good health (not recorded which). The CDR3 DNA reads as TGTGCCAGCAGCTTGGCTGACAGGACCTACAATGAGCAGTTCTTC. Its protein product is CASSLADRTYNEQFF.